Shown below are 3 T cell receptor beta chains from a single sample sequenced in a study of blood T cells in healthy people across ages. Primed by a sample-barcoded 5' primer and a J-beta primer mix, a second PCR proceeded for roughly 6 to 12 cycles. A single record per CDR3 protein comes from TCRdb applying MiXCR to the 5' RACE reads. The table includes more than 900,000 distinct CDR3 sequences, around 29% detected once. The same specimen was also included in a second study, on T cells of mothers and their children.

The sequenced sample was blood. Receptor source: a middle-aged woman in good health.

J is TRBJ2-1 and V is TRBV15, with TRBD1 matching 9 bases. This CDR3 has 16 residues. V trimming: 3 bases; J trimming: 8 bases; junction bases outside the gene matches: 11. Germline V gives CDR1 LNHNV, CDR2 YYDKDF (reference sequence). The CDR3 DNA reads as TGTGCCACCAGCAGCCTCCGGGACAGGGTTCGTCATGAGCAGTTCTTC. The encoded protein is CATSSLRDRVRHEQFF.

This clonotype was found a few times. The V call is TRBV7-2, the J call TRBJ1-6; maybe TRBD1 (6 bases). The CDR3 totals 15 residues. Trimming removed 1 base at V and 7 bases at J, with 11 bases between. The V gene's germline CDR1 is SGHTA and CDR2 FQGNSA. The CDR3 nucleotides are TGTGCCAGCAGCTTAGGGATCCAGGGGAATTCACCCCTCCACTTT. Translated: CASSLGIQGNSPLHF.

Comment on this clonotype: Just one base apart from a much larger clone, this may be a read error. The rearrangement links TRBV7-2 to TRBJ2-1; D is tentatively TRBD1 or TRBD2 (5 bases each). CDR1 is SGHTA and CDR2 is FQGNSA in the germline V gene. This CDR3 spans 17 amino acids. CDR3 protein: CASSLWAGRGSHNEQFF. DNA for the CDR3: TGTGCCAGCAGCTTATGGGCAGGGAGAGGCTCCCACAATGAGCAGTTCTTC.